The 8 T cell receptor beta chains below all came from one sample that was sequenced in a study of T-cell memory formation after mild COVID-19. TCRdb recomputed calls from the 5' RACE reads with MiXCR, one row per CDR3 protein. The table shows 100,000 to 150,000 distinct CDR3 sequences, with approximately 5.9% occurring only once. Specimen: PBMCs or a T cell subset sorted from them (not recorded which). The receptors shown here come from an adult woman who had mild COVID-19 (a few samples of this study predate the infection). Cell type and time point are not known.

This clonotype was observed many times. The chain employs TRBV24-1 and TRBJ2-3, with D perhaps TRBD1 (5 bases). CDR3 length equals 17 residues. Germline CDR1 is KGHDR and CDR2 is SFDVKD. V lost 5 bases, J lost 1 base, and 18 bases lay in between. The CDR3 DNA is TGTGCCACCAGTGTTAAACCCGGCAGGGCTGGCACAGATACGCAGTATTTT. It specifies CATSVKPGRAGTDTQYF.

This chain connects TRBV18 to TRBJ2-7; 9 positions agree with TRBD2. Losses at the gene ends were 2 bases for V and 4 bases for J; bases not matched to a gene: 6. The CDR3 consists of 15 residues. Germline V gives CDR1 KGHSH, CDR2 LQKENI. In nucleotides, the CDR3 is TGTGCCAGCTCACCAGGTGTTAGCGGGAGATACGAGCAGTACTTC. This sequence encodes CASSPGVSGRYEQYF.

The genes are TRBV7-9 and TRBJ1-1; 7 bases fit TRBD1. The CDR3 runs 14 residues. The germline gives CDR1 SEHNR, CDR2 FQNEAQ (reference sequence). V trimming: 3 bases; J trimming: 4 bases; junction bases outside the gene matches: 5. This CDR3 reads CASSFDRAITEAFF. The DNA for the CDR3 is TGTGCCAGCAGCTTCGACAGGGCTATCACTGAAGCTTTCTTT.

This clonotype turned up a few times. The chain's CDR3 is CSATHRGRGPGNTIYF. CDR3 sequence (DNA): TGCAGTGCTACACACCGGGGCCGAGGGCCTGGAAACACCATATATTTT. V usage is TRBV20-1 and J usage is TRBJ1-3, with TRBD1 as a possible D gene (5 bases). V shed 4 bases and J shed 2 bases, with 18 bases lying between them. CDR3 length: 16 residues. Germline CDR1 DFQATT, CDR2 SNEGSKA (reference sequence).

This chain joins TRBV12-3 or TRBV12-4 and TRBJ2-1; D gene uncertain. CDR3 length equals 13 residues. Trimming cost V 2 bases and J 9 bases, with 11 bases left between them. The CDR3 spells CASSLNSNAEQFF. The DNA for the CDR3 is TGTGCCAGCAGTTTAAACAGTAACGCTGAGCAGTTCTTC.

The rearrangement joins TRBV25-1 to TRBJ2-3, with 9 positions matching TRBD1. The germline gives CDR1 MGHDK, CDR2 SYGVNS. This CDR3 contains 15 residues. V shed 4 bases and J 4 bases; nucleotides not matched to a gene: 6. CDR3: CASSAWDRVPDTQYF. The CDR3, as DNA: TGTGCCAGCAGTGCTTGGGACAGGGTTCCAGATACGCAGTATTTT.

The rearrangement links TRBV12-3 or TRBV12-4 to TRBJ1-5; tentative D call: TRBD1 (6 bases). This CDR3 has 15 residues. V dropped 6 bases and J dropped 4 bases, with 16 bases sitting between them. This chain's CDR3 is CASRHRDTDNQPQHF. CDR3 coding DNA: TGTGCCAGCAGACATCGGGACACCGATAATCAGCCCCAGCATTTT.

This clonotype was picked up many times. CDR3 coding DNA: TGTGCCAGCAGTTCAACTGATTCCTACGAGCAGTACTTC. As protein: CASSSTDSYEQYF. The rearrangement uses TRBV6-6 and TRBJ2-7; D remains ambiguous. This CDR3 is 13 amino acids long. V was cut by 4 bases and J by 1 base, with 8 bases left in between. Germline CDR1 and CDR2: MNHNY and SVGAGI (reference sequence).